A single sample is the source of the 21 T cell receptor beta chains below, sequenced in a study of blood T cell repertoires in COVID-19. Assay used: immunoSEQ multiplex PCR; TCRdb lists only in-frame clones, some missing. The sample lists about 250,000 clones, more than 75% occurring once. Sequences were obtained from peripheral blood. These TCRs come from a woman older than 75 with COVID-19, enrolled during active disease.

This rearrangement joins TRBV6-1 to TRBJ2-1; D might be TRBD1 (6 bases). Germline V gene lookup returns CDR1 MNHNS and CDR2 SASEGT. Trimming took off 3 bases at V and 4 bases at J, with 13 bases between the two ends. This CDR3 region has 15 residues. This CDR3 is CASSDGTLRYNEQFF. The CDR3, as DNA: TGTGCCAGCAGTGATGGGACACTCCGGTACAATGAGCAGTTCTTC.

This chain's CDR3 is CATSSRTGGSDQPQHF. CDR3 nucleotide sequence: TGTGCCACCAGCAGTCGGACAGGGGGATCTGATCAGCCCCAGCATTTT. The V and J genes are TRBV15 and TRBJ1-5, with 10 bases lining up with TRBD1. CDR3 length: 16 residues. Germline values: CDR1 LNHNV, CDR2 YYDKDF (reference sequence). J was trimmed by 5 bases and V by 3 bases; bases with no gene match: 7.

This rearrangement joins TRBV7-2 to TRBJ2-3, with D possibly TRBD2 on 6 matching bases. CDR1 is SGHTA and CDR2 is FQGNSA in the germline V gene. V was pared by 6 bases and J by 2 bases, with 15 bases between. The CDR3 runs to 15 residues. CDR3 DNA sequence: TGTGCCAGCAGTAGCGGCCCAGGTAACACAGATACGCAGTATTTT. The encoded protein is CASSSGPGNTDTQYF.

The V gene is TRBV7-2, the J gene TRBJ1-1; D not resolved. Trimming cost V 4 bases and J 7 bases, with 10 bases left between them. The CDR3 covers 12 residues. Germline V gene sequence: CDR1 SGHTA, CDR2 FQGNSA. CDR3 loop: CASSSARVEAFF. In DNA, the CDR3 is TGTGCCAGCAGCTCCGCGAGGGTTGAAGCTTTCTTT.

The chain joins TRBV7-9 to TRBJ1-4; 7 nucleotides match TRBD1. Germline CDR1 is SEHNR and CDR2 is FQNEAQ (reference sequence). V dropped 1 base and J dropped 7; count of bases not matched to a gene: 6. The CDR3 totals 15 residues. CDR3 loop: CASSLDTGVSEKLFF. CDR3 bases: TGTGCCAGCAGCTTAGATACAGGGGTTAGTGAAAAACTGTTTTTT.

The chain links TRBV30 to TRBJ2-3; no firm D call. V was clipped by 0 bases and J by 1 base, with 11 bases between them. This CDR3 is 15 amino acids long. The germline V gene has CDR1 GTSNPN and CDR2 SVGIG (reference sequence). CDR3 in amino acids: CAWSVARPRTDTQYF. CDR3 sequence (DNA): TGTGCCTGGAGTGTAGCTAGGCCCCGCACAGATACGCAGTATTTT.

The V and J genes are TRBV6-6 and TRBJ1-1; D is possibly TRBD1 (5 bases). Trimming removed 7 bases at V and 1 base at J, with 10 bases between. The CDR3 runs 13 residues. Germline lookup yields CDR1 MNHNY and CDR2 SVGAGI (reference sequence). DNA of the CDR3: TGTGCCAGCACCTCTGGACAGAACACTGAAGCTTTCTTT. It is translated as CASTSGQNTEAFF.

This clone was seen a few times. The V gene is TRBV28, the J gene TRBJ1-2; 7 positions agree with TRBD1. Germline V gene lookup returns CDR1 MDHEN and CDR2 SYDVKM. This CDR3 contains 15 residues. The V and J ends lost 3 bases and 4 bases, in that order; junction bases with no gene match: 8. CDR3 in DNA: TGTGCCAGCAGTTTTTTTCGCGGGACAGTCTATGGCTACACCTTC. Translated: CASSFFRGTVYGYTF.

The chain recombines TRBV12-3 or TRBV12-4 with TRBJ1-3; TRBD1 is a possible D gene (6 bases). The V and J ends lost 11 bases and 1 base respectively, with 9 bases between them. This CDR3 has 12 amino acids. The CDR3 DNA follows: TGTGCCGCACAGGGTTCTGGAAACACCATATATTTT. Residues: CAAQGSGNTIYF.

This chain connects TRBV30 to TRBJ1-2; no clear D. In germline, CDR1 is GTSNPN, CDR2 SVGIG (reference sequence). This CDR3 has 12 amino acids. V was cut by 2 bases and J by 8 bases, with 12 bases left in between. The CDR3: CAWSSGSGGYTF. CDR3 nucleotides: TGTGCCTGGAGTTCGGGATCGGGGGGCTACACCTTC. Full variable domain (rest looked up from reference TRBV30 and TRBJ1-2): SQTIHQWPATLVQPVGSPLSLECTVEGTSNPNLYWYRQAAGRGLQLLFYSVGIGQISSEVPQNLSASRPQDRQFILSSKKLLLSDSGFYLCAWSSGSGGYTFGSGTRLTVV.

The gene calls are TRBV11-2 and TRBJ2-3; TRBD2 matches at 10 bases. This CDR3 has 16 residues. Germline CDR1 reads SGHAT; CDR2 reads FQNNGV. The V gene end was trimmed by 5 bases and the J gene end by 6 bases; junction bases not matched to a gene: 11. CDR3 sequence: CASSRGLAAGADTQYF. The CDR3 DNA is TGTGCCAGCAGCCGTGGACTAGCGGCGGGTGCTGATACGCAGTATTTT.

The chain joins TRBV10-3 to TRBJ2-3; D remains ambiguous. The V and J ends lost 6 bases and 4 bases respectively, with 17 bases between them. This CDR3 region has 15 residues. CDR1 is ENHRY and CDR2 is SYGVKD in the germline V gene. The CDR3 sequence: CAISVTSENSDTQYF. CDR3 DNA sequence: TGTGCCATCAGCGTGACCTCGGAGAATTCAGATACGCAGTATTTT.

This clone has only one observation. The genes are TRBV6-6 and TRBJ2-2; the D gene is possibly TRBD1 (5 bases). V lost 7 bases to trimming and J lost 4 bases, with 10 bases between them. Germline CDR1 MNHNY, CDR2 SVGAGI (reference sequence). The CDR3 runs to 13 residues. The CDR3 sequence is CASMRTRTGELFF. CDR3 DNA: TGTGCCAGCATGCGGACACGCACCGGGGAGCTGTTTTTT.

The V call is TRBV7-8, the J call TRBJ1-2; 8 bases fit TRBD1. The germline V gene encodes CDR1 SGHVS and CDR2 FQNEAQ. The CDR3 is 14 amino acids. The trim removed 1 base at V and 8 bases at J, leaving 6 bases unmatched. Here the CDR3 reads CASSLVSRGQGYTF. CDR3 in DNA: TGTGCCAGCAGCTTAGTTTCCAGGGGGCAGGGCTACACCTTC.

V usage is TRBV7-3 and J usage is TRBJ2-1; 15 bases line up with TRBD2. The J segment lost 9 bases and the V segment lost 4 bases, leaving 4 bases of the junction unmatched. Germline-derived CDR1 and CDR2 are SGHTA and FQGTGA. The CDR3 is 15 residues long. CDR3 residues: CASSYTGLAGGEQFF. The CDR3 DNA follows: TGTGCCAGCAGCTACACGGGACTAGCGGGGGGTGAGCAGTTCTTC.

The chain combines TRBV2 with TRBJ1-1, with D maybe TRBD1 (6 bases). Deletions cut 8 bases from V and 4 bases from J, with 17 bases between. Germline V gene sequence: CDR1 SNHLY, CDR2 FYNNEI. This CDR3 has 14 residues. CDR3 residues: CASRSGGQGTEAFF. In nucleotides, the CDR3 is TGTGCCAGCCGCTCGGGGGGGCAGGGCACTGAAGCTTTCTTT.

The chain couples TRBV5-4 to TRBJ1-1; D gene unclear. The CDR3 loop spans 13 amino acids. The V gene's germline CDR1 is SGHNT and CDR2 YYREEE (reference sequence). V dropped 2 bases and J dropped 1 base, with 6 bases sitting between them. Here the CDR3 reads CASSLFQNTEAFF. CDR3 nucleotide sequence: TGTGCCAGCAGCTTATTTCAGAACACTGAAGCTTTCTTT.

For this clone: This sample includes further DNA sequences coding for the same CDR3. The V and J genes are TRBV15 and TRBJ1-2; D gene ambiguous. Germline V gene lookup returns CDR1 LNHNV and CDR2 YYDKDF (reference sequence). This CDR3 has 13 amino acids. Trimming stripped 0 bases from V and 8 bases from J, with 10 bases between. This CDR3 is CATSRDREGGYTF. The CDR3 nucleotides read TGTGCCACCAGCAGAGATCGTGAGGGAGGCTACACCTTC.

This chain joins TRBV18 and TRBJ1-4; TRBD1 matches 10 bases. The CDR3 is 14 amino acids. CDR1 KGHSH and CDR2 LQKENI come from the germline V gene. V lost 3 bases to trimming and J lost 8 bases; unmatched junction nucleotides: 3. CDR3 DNA sequence: TGTGCCAGCTCACCCGGGACAGGGGAAGAAAAACTGTTTTTT. Amino acid sequence: CASSPGTGEEKLFF.

The chain links TRBV10-3 to TRBJ1-1; D gene unclear. Looked up from germline, CDR1 is ENHRY and CDR2 is SYGVKD. V was clipped by 3 bases and J by 5 bases, with 16 bases between them. The CDR3 consists of 15 residues. In DNA, the CDR3 is TGTGCCATCAGTGACTTCGGGTCTACGGGGACTGAAGCTTTCTTT. Encoded protein: CAISDFGSTGTEAFF.

Only one count was recorded for this clone. The chain recombines TRBV4-3 with TRBJ2-7, with 10 positions matching TRBD1. V lost 1 base and J lost 4; bases outside the gene matches: 7. The CDR3 sequence is 16 residues long. Germline CDR1 LGHNA, CDR2 YSLEER. CDR3 nucleotides: TGCGCCAGCAGCCAAGCCAGGGGACAGGGGAAATACGAGCAGTACTTC. It yields the protein CASSQARGQGKYEQYF.